Described below is a single T cell receptor beta chain sequence and its context. CDR3 length equals 12 residues. This record comes from a study of shared T cell receptors in the human thymus. The protocol was immunoSEQ multiplex PCR, while the TCRdb copy is restricted to in-frame clones and leaves out a portion. The table lists about 380,000 clones, approximately 95% of them singletons, with 0.015% to 0.02% in the top ten. The gene calls are TRBV21-1 and TRBJ2-5. TRBV21-1 is recorded as a pseudogene. Sequenced: thymocytes. This TCR came from a human donor. The CDR3 DNA reads TGTGCCAGCAGCAAAGGGTTAGAGACCCAGTACTTC. Its protein product is CASSKGLETQYF.